One sample yielded the 20 T cell receptor beta chains listed below, sequenced in a study of blood T cell repertoires in COVID-19 (dated by TCRdb to the early 2020s). Libraries were constructed by the immunoSEQ multiplex PCR assay. TCRdb limited this immuneACCESS table to in-frame rearrangements with V and J called. A share of clones is missing; checked studies link under half to unresolved V genes, and the rest is unexplained. The table for this sample lists 100,000 or so clones; 80% to 95% of them were counted only once. The ten top clones hold approximately 5.1% of the sample. The specimen sequenced was peripheral blood. These receptors originate from a man aged 70-80 years with acute or convalescent COVID-19.

The gene calls are TRBV19 and TRBJ2-7; 15 bases are shared with TRBD2. Trimming at V came to 3 bases and at J to 2 bases, leaving 8 bases not matched to a gene. The V gene's germline CDR1 is LNHDA and CDR2 SQIVND (reference sequence). The CDR3 length is 18 residues. CDR3 protein: CASSMMGLAGGPPYEQYF. In DNA form, the CDR3 reads TGTGCCAGTAGTATGATGGGACTAGCGGGGGGTCCCCCCTACGAGCAGTACTTC.

The chain joins TRBV24-1 to TRBJ1-2; 7 bases are a match to TRBD1. Germline-derived CDR1 and CDR2 are KGHDR and SFDVKD. CDR3 length: 14 amino acids. V lost 4 bases to trimming and J lost 6 bases; unmatched junction nucleotides: 7. Here the CDR3 DNA reads TGTGCCACCAGTGACCCAGGACAGGCTGATGGCTACACCTTC. It codes for CATSDPGQADGYTF.

As concerns this clone: Mismatch with germline at one junction end may stem from a read error. The chain combines TRBV12-5 with TRBJ2-5; TRBD1 agrees at 8 bases. CDR3 size: 14 residues. From germline, CDR1 is LGHNT and CDR2 FRNRAP. The CDR3, as DNA: TGTGCTAGTGGTTTGGGCAGGGGGCGAGAGGCCCAGTACTTC. It codes for CASGLGRGREAQYF.

This chain connects TRBV7-6 to TRBJ1-1; 8 nucleotides agree with TRBD1. Losses at the gene ends were 5 bases for V and 0 bases for J; bases not matched to a gene: 5. CDR1 SGHVS and CDR2 FNYEAQ come from the germline V gene. This CDR3 is built from 15 residues. The CDR3 sequence is CASSPGQGLNTEAFF. The CDR3 nucleotides read TGTGCCAGCAGCCCCGGACAGGGACTGAACACTGAAGCTTTCTTT.

This rearrangement joins TRBV10-1 to TRBJ1-5; D perhaps matches TRBD1 (6 bases). The CDR3 extends over 13 amino acids. The V end was cut by 8 bases, the J end by 5 bases, with 13 bases between. Per germline, CDR1 WNHNN and CDR2 SYGVQD (reference sequence). The CDR3 DNA reads TGCGCCAGCCGGCAGGGGTGGGATCAGCCCCAGCATTTT. Translation: CASRQGWDQPQHF.

V gene TRBV14 combines with J gene TRBJ1-6, with D possibly TRBD1 on 6 matching bases. The length of the CDR3 is 16 residues. Germline V gene data show CDR1 as SGHDN and CDR2 as FVKESK. The V end lost 2 bases, the J end lost 10 bases, and 18 bases lay between the germline ends. CDR3 coding DNA: TGTGCCAGCAGCCAAAGTGGGGGCAGTGCGAGATCACCCCTCCACTTT. It specifies CASSQSGGSARSPLHF.

This rearrangement joins TRBV11-2 to TRBJ2-7, with 8 positions matching TRBD1. The CDR3 is 13 residues long. Germline CDR1 SGHAT, CDR2 FQNNGV. In DNA form, the CDR3 reads TGTGCGTCCAGCACAGGGGGACAATACGAGCAGTACTTC. This sequence encodes CASSTGGQYEQYF.

The chain employs TRBV7-9 and TRBJ1-4; 7 bases line up with TRBD1. The V segment lost 5 bases and the J segment 2 bases; nucleotides outside the gene matches: 5. This CDR3 contains 15 residues. Per germline, CDR1 SEHNR and CDR2 FQNEAQ (reference sequence). Here the CDR3 reads CASSGVGQTNEKLFF. CDR3 nucleotide sequence: TGTGCCAGCAGCGGGGTGGGACAGACTAATGAAAAACTGTTTTTT.

This rearrangement joins TRBV4-3 to TRBJ2-7, with 8 nucleotides matching TRBD2. This CDR3 has 18 residues. Germline lookup yields CDR1 LGHNA and CDR2 YSLEER. V gave up 1 base and J gave up 5 bases; unmatched junction bases: 16. The CDR3 coding sequence is TGCGCCAGCAGCCAAGCACCCTGGCGTCAGCGGGAGAACGACGAGCAGTACTTC. Protein: CASSQAPWRQRENDEQYF.

This chain joins TRBV7-8 and TRBJ2-4; D is unresolved. Germline CDR1 and CDR2: SGHVS and FQNEAQ. The V and J ends lost 5 bases and 3 bases respectively, with 17 bases between them. CDR3 size: 16 residues. CDR3 region: CASSPPRFHGKNIQYF. The CDR3, as DNA: TGTGCCAGCAGCCCCCCCCGATTTCACGGCAAAAACATTCAGTACTTC.

V and J are TRBV27 and TRBJ2-3; 9 nucleotides agree with TRBD2. The CDR3 covers 16 residues. Trimming took 1 base from V and 4 from J; bases not matched to a gene: 6. Germline CDR1 reads MNHEY; CDR2 reads SMNVEV (reference sequence). CDR3: CASSLFGRGGPDTQYF. CDR3 nucleotides: TGTGCCAGCAGTTTATTCGGGCGGGGGGGCCCAGATACGCAGTATTTT.

V gene TRBV9 combines with J gene TRBJ2-5; D unclear. Germline CDR1 and CDR2: SGDLS and YYNGEE. The CDR3 extends over 12 amino acids. V was trimmed by 0 bases and J by 5 bases, leaving 5 bases between them. CDR3 nucleotide sequence: TGTGCCAGCAGCGTAGGCGATGAGACCCAGTACTTC. It codes for CASSVGDETQYF.

The chain is built from TRBV6-5 and TRBJ2-4; D is perhaps TRBD2 (6 bases). From germline, CDR1 is MNHEY and CDR2 SVGAGI. Trimming stripped 2 bases from V and 8 bases from J, with 10 bases between. The CDR3 has 13 residues. CDR3 in amino acids: CASSYGAGYIQYF. The CDR3 DNA is TGTGCCAGCAGTTACGGGGCGGGATACATTCAGTACTTC.

This rearrangement joins TRBV7-9 to TRBJ1-4, with D possibly TRBD1 on 6 matching bases. CDR1 is SEHNR and CDR2 is FQNEAQ in the germline V gene (reference sequence). The CDR3 extends over 13 amino acids. V gave up 5 bases and J gave up 5 bases, with 9 bases separating them. The CDR3 coding sequence is TGTGCCAGCAGCGCACAGGGAAATGAAAAACTGTTTTTT. It yields the protein CASSAQGNEKLFF.

The V gene is TRBV15, the J gene TRBJ2-7, with 9 bases aligning to TRBD2. With 4 bases clipped from V and 2 bases from J, the junction kept 9 bases outside the gene matches. The CDR3 length is 16 residues. Germline V gene lookup returns CDR1 LNHNV and CDR2 YYDKDF (reference sequence). The CDR3 DNA reads as TGTGCCACCAGCACCACGGAGCGGGAGGTGACCTACGAGCAGTACTTC. It encodes CATSTTEREVTYEQYF.

This clone appeared a few times. The CDR3 region is CAIRTTGQGEQYF. CDR3 DNA: TGTGCCATCAGGACTACTGGACAGGGAGAGCAGTACTTC. The genes are TRBV10-3 and TRBJ2-7; 8 bases are a match to TRBD1. Germline trimming cut 6 bases from V and 7 bases from J; bases unmatched to any gene: 8. The CDR3 consists of 13 residues. Germline V gene data show CDR1 as ENHRY and CDR2 as SYGVKD.

The chain carries TRBV5-1 and TRBJ2-5, with 10 bases matching TRBD2. The germline CDR1 and CDR2 sequences are SGHRS and YFSETQ. The CDR3 is 14 amino acids. V lost 2 bases, J lost 4 bases, and 2 bases stayed unmatched. CDR3 DNA sequence: TGCGCCAGCAGCTTTAGCGGGGGGCGAGAGACCCAGTACTTC. It is translated as CASSFSGGRETQYF.

V usage is TRBV5-1 and J usage is TRBJ2-7, with TRBD2 matching 7 bases. After removal of 4 bases from V and 1 base from J, the junction contained 8 bases not matched to a gene. There are 15 residues in the CDR3. CDR1 SGHRS and CDR2 YFSETQ come from the germline V gene. DNA for the CDR3: TGCGCCAGCAGCGCGGGAGCCCTCCCTTCCTACGAGCAGTACTTC. Translated: CASSAGALPSYEQYF.

The genes are TRBV3-1 (or the pseudogene TRBV3-2) and TRBJ2-2; D is perhaps TRBD1 (5 bases). The ends were cut back, 1 base at V and 3 bases at J, with 9 bases in the middle. This CDR3 spans 15 amino acids. Germline-derived CDR1 and CDR2 are LGHDT and YNNKEL (reference sequence). The CDR3 sequence is CASSQARGYTGELFF. In DNA form, the CDR3 reads TGTGCCAGCAGCCAAGCTAGGGGCTACACCGGGGAGCTGTTTTTT.

This chain joins TRBV2 and TRBJ1-4; 7 positions agree with TRBD1. Looked up from germline, CDR1 is SNHLY and CDR2 is FYNNEI. V was pared by 2 bases and J by 4 bases, with 4 bases of the junction left unmatched. The CDR3 has 15 residues. The CDR3 sequence is CASSETGAVNEKLFF. In nucleotides, the CDR3 is TGTGCCAGCAGTGAAACAGGGGCAGTTAATGAAAAACTGTTTTTT.